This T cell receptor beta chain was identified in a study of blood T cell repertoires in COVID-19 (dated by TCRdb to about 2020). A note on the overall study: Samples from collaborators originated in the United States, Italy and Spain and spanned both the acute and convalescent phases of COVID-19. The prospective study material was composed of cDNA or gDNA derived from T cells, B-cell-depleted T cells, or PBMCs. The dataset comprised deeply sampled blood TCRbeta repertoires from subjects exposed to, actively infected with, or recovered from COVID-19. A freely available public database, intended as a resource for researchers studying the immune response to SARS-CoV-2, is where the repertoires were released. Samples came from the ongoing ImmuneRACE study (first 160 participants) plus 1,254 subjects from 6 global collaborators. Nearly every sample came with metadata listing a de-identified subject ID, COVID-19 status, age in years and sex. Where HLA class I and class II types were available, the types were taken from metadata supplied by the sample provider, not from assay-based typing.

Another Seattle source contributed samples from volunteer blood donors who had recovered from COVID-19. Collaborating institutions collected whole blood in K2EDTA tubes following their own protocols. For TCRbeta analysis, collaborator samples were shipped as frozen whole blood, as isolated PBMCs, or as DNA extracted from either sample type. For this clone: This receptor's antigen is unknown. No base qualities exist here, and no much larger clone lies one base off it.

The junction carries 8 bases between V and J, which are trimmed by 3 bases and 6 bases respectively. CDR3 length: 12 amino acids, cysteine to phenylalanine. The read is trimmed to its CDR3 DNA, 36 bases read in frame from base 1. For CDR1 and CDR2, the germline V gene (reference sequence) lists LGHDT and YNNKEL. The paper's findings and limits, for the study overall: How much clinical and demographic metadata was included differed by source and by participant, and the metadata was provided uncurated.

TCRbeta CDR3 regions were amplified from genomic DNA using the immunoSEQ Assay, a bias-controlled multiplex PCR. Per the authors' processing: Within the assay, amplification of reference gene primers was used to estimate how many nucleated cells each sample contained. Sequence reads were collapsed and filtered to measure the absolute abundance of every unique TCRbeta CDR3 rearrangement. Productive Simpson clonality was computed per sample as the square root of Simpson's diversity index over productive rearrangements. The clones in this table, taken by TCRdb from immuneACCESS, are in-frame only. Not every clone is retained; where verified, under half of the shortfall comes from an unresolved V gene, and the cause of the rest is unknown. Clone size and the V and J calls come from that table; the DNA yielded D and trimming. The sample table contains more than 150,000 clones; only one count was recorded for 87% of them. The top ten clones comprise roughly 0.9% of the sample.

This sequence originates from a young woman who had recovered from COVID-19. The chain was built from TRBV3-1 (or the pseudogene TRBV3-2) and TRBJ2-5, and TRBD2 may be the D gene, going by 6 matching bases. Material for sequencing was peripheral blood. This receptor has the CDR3 CASSHGSKTQYF. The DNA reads TGTGCCAGCAGCCACGGGAGTAAGACCCAGTACTTC.